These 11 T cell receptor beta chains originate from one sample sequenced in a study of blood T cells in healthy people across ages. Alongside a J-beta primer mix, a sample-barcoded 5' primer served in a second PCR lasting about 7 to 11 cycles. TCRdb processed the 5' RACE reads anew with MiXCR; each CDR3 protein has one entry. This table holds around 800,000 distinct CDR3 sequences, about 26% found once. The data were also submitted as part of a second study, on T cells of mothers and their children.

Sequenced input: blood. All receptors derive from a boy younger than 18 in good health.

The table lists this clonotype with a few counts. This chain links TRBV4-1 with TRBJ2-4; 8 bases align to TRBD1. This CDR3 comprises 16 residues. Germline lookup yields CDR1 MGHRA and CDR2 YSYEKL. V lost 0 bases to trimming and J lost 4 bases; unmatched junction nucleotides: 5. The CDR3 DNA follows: TGCGCCAGCAGCCAAGATAGGACAGGGACGAAAAACATTCAGTACTTC. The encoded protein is CASSQDRTGTKNIQYF.

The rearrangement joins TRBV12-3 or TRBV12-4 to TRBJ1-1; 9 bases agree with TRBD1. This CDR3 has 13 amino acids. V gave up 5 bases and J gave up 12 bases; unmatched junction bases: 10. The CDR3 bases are TGTGCCAGCAGTCCCGCCCAACAGGGGGCTACTTTCTTT. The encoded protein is CASSPAQQGATFF.

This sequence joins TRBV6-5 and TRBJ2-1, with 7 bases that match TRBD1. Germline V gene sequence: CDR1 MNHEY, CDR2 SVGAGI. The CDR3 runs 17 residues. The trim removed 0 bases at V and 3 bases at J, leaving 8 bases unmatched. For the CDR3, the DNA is TGTGCCAGCAGTTACTCCCGACAGGGTCTCGGCTACAATGAGCAGTTCTTC. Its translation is CASSYSRQGLGYNEQFF.

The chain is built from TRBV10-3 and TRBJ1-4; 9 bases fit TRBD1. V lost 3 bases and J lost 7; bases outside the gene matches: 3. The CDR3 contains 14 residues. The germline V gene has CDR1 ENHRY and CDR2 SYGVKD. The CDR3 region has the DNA TGTGCCATCAGTGACCTACAGGGGGCTGAAAAACTGTTTTTT. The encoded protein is CAISDLQGAEKLFF.

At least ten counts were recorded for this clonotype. CDR3 nucleotides: TGCAGCGTTCTGAGGGAGCGGGGACACCACTCTAACAATGAGCAGTTCTTC. Residues: CSVLRERGHHSNNEQFF. V gene TRBV29-1 combines with J gene TRBJ2-1; tentatively, D is TRBD2 (7 bases). Germline lookup yields CDR1 SQVTM and CDR2 ANQGSEA. V was cut by 5 bases and J by 5 bases, with 25 bases left in between. This CDR3 is 17 amino acids long.

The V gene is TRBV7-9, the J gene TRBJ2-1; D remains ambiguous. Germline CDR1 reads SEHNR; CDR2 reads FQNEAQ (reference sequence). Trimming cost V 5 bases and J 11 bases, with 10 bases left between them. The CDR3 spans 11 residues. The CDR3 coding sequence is TGTGCCAGCAGCCCCGGGCCCCAGCAGTTCTTC. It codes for CASSPGPQQFF.

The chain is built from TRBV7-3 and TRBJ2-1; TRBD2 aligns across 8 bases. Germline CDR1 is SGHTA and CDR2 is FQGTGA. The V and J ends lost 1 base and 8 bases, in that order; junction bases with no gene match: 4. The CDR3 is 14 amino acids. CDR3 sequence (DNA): TGTGCCAGCAGCTTAATTTGGACTAGCCATGAGCAGTTCTTC. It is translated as CASSLIWTSHEQFF.

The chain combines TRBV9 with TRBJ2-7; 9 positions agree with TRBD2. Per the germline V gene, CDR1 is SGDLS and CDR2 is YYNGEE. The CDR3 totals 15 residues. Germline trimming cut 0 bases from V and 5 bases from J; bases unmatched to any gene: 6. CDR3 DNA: TGTGCCAGCAGCGTAGGGGAGACTAGCGGTCACGAGCAGTACTTC. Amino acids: CASSVGETSGHEQYF. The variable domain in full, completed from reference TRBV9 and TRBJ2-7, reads DSGVTQTPKHLITATGQRVTLRCSPRSGDLSVYWYQQSLDQGLQFLIQYYNGEERAKGNILERFSAQQFPDLHSELNLSSLELGDSALYFCASSVGETSGHEQYFGPGTRLTVT.

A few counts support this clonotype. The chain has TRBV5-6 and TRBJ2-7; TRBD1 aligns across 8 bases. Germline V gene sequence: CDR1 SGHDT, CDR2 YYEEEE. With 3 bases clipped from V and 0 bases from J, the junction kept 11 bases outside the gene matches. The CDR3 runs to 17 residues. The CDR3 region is CASSSTARGHSSYEQYF. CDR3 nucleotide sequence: TGTGCCAGCAGCTCCACGGCCAGGGGGCACAGCTCCTACGAGCAGTACTTC. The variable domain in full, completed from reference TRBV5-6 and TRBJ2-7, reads DAGVTQSPTHLIKTRGQQVTLRCSPKSGHDTVSWYQQALGQGPQFIFQYYEEEERQRGNFPDRFSGHQFPNYSSELNVNALLLGDSALYLCASSSTARGHSSYEQYFGPGTRLTVT.

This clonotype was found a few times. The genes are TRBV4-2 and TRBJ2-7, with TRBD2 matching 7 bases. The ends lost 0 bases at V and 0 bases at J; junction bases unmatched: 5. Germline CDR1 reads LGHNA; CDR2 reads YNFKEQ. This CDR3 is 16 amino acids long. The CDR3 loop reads CASSQEAGTNSYEQYF. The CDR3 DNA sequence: TGTGCCAGCAGCCAAGAGGCCGGGACTAACTCCTACGAGCAGTACTTC.

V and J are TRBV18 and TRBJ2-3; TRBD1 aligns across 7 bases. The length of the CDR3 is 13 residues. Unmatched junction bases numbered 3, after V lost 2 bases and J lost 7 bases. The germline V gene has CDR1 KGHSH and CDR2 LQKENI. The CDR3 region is CASSPDRVYTQYF. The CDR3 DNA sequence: TGTGCCAGCTCACCAGACAGGGTTTATACGCAGTATTTT.